What follows describes a single TCR beta chain. This clonotype has at least ten counts. Its antigen is currently not known. No clone much larger than this one lies a single base away; base qualities are absent. V sheds 1 base and J sheds 0 bases, leaving 8 bases between their ends. The CDR3 holds 15 amino acids from the cysteine to the phenylalanine. Of the read, only the CDR3 DNA is kept; its 45 bases are in frame from base 1. Based on the germline V gene, the CDR1 and CDR2 sequences are LGHNA and YNFKEQ. The 35 to 40 donors, aged roughly 6 to 95 years, were systemically healthy Caucasian individuals from Russia. Each donor gave around 9.8 milliliters of peripheral blood, collected into EDTA-treated Vacutainer tubes. Ficoll-Paque density-gradient centrifugation was used to isolate PBMCs, with at least 6.5 million per sample. Trizol reagent was used to extract total RNA from PBMCs, with at least 5 micrograms per sample. For every donor, flow cytometry on a PBMC aliquot measured the percentage of naive CD45RAhigh/CD27high T cells.

The library was obtained by 5' RACE. Instrument on record: Illumina HiSeq 2500. A second PCR of about 7 to 12 cycles was performed with a sample-barcoded 5' primer and a J-beta primer mix. Each TCR beta cDNA molecule received a unique molecular identifier from a template-switch 5' adaptor carrying 12 random nucleotides. At least 2.5 million CDR3-containing paired-end reads were obtained from each sample. All of the RNA was converted into first-strand cDNA using the Mint cDNA synthesis kit, with a TRBC-specific oligonucleotide serving as the primer. Following uracil-DNA glycosylase treatment, all cDNA underwent a first 18-cycle PCR with the universal primers M1SS and BC2_uni_R. The source study handled its data this way. Each sample was normalized by randomly selecting 1 million high-quality reads, each carrying a distinct molecular identifier. Instead of being binned into consensus sequences, reads with shared molecular identifiers were discarded. MiTCR, run with a Q25 quality threshold and the strictest error-elimination algorithm, handled CDR3 identification, clonotype clustering and error correction. A nonparametric unseen species model with Euler transformation was used to estimate a lower bound on total TCR beta diversity. Using fastp at Q25 and MiXCR, TCRdb reprocessed the public reads and kept productive beta chains. Rows with one shared CDR3 protein collapse into an entry with the most common genes and DNA. TCRdb's processing, not the authors' own work, is the source of the V and J calls. This sample has about 620,000 distinct CDR3 sequences in its table, and over 40% of those were observed once. The ten largest clones add up to around an eighth of the sample.

This entry comes from a study of blood T cells in healthy people across ages (dated by TCRdb to the mid-2010s). Notes on the research overall: Template switching captured roughly one uniquely barcoded TCR beta cDNA molecule per two T cells in model experiments. To avoid experimental bias, donors of different ages were spread randomly across the sequencing lanes. Donors were grouped into four age groups: young (average approximately 16 years), middle-aged (under 40), aged (about 60) and long-lived (approximately 75). To track age-related changes in TCR beta repertoire diversity, the study relied on deep sequencing normalized with unique cDNA molecular identifiers. The study analyzed two additional independent replicas of 1 million unique cDNA reads from the same blood draw for two donors, one aged 18 to 29 and one aged 80 or older. Overall results and qualifications from the work: The percentage of naive T cells measured by flow cytometry correlated strongly with observed TCR beta diversity. Donor CMV infection status was unknown, potentially confounding age-related changes in expanded clonotypes. The long-lived group showed more naive CD4+ T cells, fewer expanded clones and increased TCR diversity than the aged group, suggesting age selection. Observed TCR beta diversity per million T cells fell roughly linearly with age, and a significant reduction was already apparent by age about 38. Bulk unsorted PBMC profiling prevented conclusive comparison of naive and antigen-experienced compartments. Estimates of total diversity based on one million sequenced T cells were regarded as lower bounds and as underestimates.

The sequence joins TRBV4-2 to TRBJ2-3, with the D gene not clear enough to name. The sample taken for sequencing was blood. The sequence was obtained from a woman over 75 in good health. CDR3 reads: CASSQAASSTDTQYF. The nucleotide sequence reads as follows: TGTGCCAGCAGCCAAGCCGCCAGTAGCACAGATACGCAGTATTTT.